This T cell receptor (beta chain) comes out of a study of PD-L1 blockade in urothelial cancer. Stated time point: pretreatment peripheral blood. This clone was found once. Per germline, CDR1 MDHEN and CDR2 SYDVKM. The CDR3 loop spans 14 amino acids. The V segment lost 3 bases and the J segment 7 bases; nucleotides outside the gene matches: 6. The method was immunoSEQ multiplex PCR; TCRdb's version includes in-frame clones alone and lacks a portion of them. Here the sample spans 100,000 to 150,000 clones, 65% to 85% being singletons. The source was PBMCs, collected around atezolizumab (anti-PD-L1) treatment. V gene TRBV28 combines with J gene TRBJ1-5, with 7 bases that match TRBD1. This TCR was recovered from a man aged 45-60 years with urothelial cancer. CDR3 amino acids: CASSFSRTGQPQHF. The CDR3 coding sequence is TGTGCCAGCAGTTTCTCAAGGACAGGACAGCCCCAGCATTTT.